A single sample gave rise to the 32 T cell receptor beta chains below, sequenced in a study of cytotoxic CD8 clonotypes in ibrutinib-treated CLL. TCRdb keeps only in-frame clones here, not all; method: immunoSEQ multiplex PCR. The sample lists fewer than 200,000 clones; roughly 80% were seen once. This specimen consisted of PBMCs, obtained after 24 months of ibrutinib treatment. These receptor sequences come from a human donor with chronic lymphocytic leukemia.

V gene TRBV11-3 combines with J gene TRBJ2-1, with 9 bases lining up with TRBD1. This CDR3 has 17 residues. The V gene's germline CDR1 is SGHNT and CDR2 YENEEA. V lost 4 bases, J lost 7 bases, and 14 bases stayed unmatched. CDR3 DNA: TGTGCCAGCAGCTCGCTGAACAGGGGGCAGAGGGCGAATGAGCAGTTCTTC. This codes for CASSSLNRGQRANEQFF.

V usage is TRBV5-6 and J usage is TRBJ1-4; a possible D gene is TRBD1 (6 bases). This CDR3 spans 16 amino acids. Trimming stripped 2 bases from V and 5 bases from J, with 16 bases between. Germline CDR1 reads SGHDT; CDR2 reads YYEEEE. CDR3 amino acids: CASSFPRGSRNEKLFF. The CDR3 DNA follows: TGTGCCAGCAGCTTTCCCAGGGGAAGTCGAAATGAAAAACTGTTTTTT.

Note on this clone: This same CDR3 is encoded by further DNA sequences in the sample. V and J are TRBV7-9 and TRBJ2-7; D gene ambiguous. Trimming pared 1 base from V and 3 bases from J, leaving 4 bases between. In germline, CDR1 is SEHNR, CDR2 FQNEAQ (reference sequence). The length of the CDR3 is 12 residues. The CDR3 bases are TGTGCCAGCAGCTTAGGGAGCTACGAGCAGTACTTC. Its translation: CASSLGSYEQYF.

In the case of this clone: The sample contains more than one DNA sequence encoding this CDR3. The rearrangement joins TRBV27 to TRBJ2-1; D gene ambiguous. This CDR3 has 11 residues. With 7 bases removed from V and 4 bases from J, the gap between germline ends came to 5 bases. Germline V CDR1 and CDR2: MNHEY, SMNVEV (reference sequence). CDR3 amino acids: CASTGYNEQFF. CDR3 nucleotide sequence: TGTGCCAGCACCGGTTACAATGAGCAGTTCTTC.

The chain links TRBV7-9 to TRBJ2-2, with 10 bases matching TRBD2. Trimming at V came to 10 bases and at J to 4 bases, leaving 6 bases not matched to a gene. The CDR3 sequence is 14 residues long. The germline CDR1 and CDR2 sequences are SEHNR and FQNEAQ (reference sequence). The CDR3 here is CATLAGVGTGELFF. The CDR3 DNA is TGTGCCACTCTAGCGGGAGTGGGCACCGGGGAGCTGTTTTTT.

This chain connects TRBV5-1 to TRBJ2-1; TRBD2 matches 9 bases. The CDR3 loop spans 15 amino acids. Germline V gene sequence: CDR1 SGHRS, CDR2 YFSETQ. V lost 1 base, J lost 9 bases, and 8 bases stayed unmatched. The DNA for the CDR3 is TGCGCCAGCAGCTTGTCATTAGCGGGAGTAGGTGAGCAGTTCTTC. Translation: CASSLSLAGVGEQFF.

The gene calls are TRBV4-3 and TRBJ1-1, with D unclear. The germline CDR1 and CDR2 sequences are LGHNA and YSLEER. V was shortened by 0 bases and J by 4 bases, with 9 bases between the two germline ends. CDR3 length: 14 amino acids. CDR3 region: CASSQEVEGTEAFF. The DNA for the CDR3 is TGCGCCAGCAGCCAAGAGGTTGAGGGCACTGAAGCTTTCTTT.

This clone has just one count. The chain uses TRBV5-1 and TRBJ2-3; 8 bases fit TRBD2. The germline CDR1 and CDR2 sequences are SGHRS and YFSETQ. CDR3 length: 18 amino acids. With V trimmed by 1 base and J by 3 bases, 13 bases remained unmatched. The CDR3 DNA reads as TGCGCCAGCAGCTTGATTAGCTCTCGGGGGGGCCGAACAGATACGCAGTATTTT. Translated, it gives CASSLISSRGGRTDTQYF.

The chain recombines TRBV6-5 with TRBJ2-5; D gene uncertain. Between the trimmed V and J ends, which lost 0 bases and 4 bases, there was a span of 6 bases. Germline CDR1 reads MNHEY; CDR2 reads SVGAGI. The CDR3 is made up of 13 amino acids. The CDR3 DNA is TGTGCCAGCAGTTACTCGTCTCGAGAGACCCAGTACTTC. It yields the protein CASSYSSRETQYF.

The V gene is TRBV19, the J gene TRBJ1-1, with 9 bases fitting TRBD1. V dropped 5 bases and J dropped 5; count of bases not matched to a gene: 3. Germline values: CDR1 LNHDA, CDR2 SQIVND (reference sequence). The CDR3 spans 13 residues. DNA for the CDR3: TGTGCCAGTAGTGACAGGGGGAAGACTGAAGCTTTCTTT. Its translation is CASSDRGKTEAFF.

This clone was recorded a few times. DNA for the CDR3: TGTGCCTGGAGTGTAAACCTACGAAACACTGAAGCTTTCTTT. Its protein is CAWSVNLRNTEAFF. V is TRBV30 and J is TRBJ1-1; D unresolved. Germline CDR1 GTSNPN, CDR2 SVGIG (reference sequence). V dropped 0 bases and J dropped 2 bases, with 10 bases sitting between them. CDR3 length equals 14 residues.

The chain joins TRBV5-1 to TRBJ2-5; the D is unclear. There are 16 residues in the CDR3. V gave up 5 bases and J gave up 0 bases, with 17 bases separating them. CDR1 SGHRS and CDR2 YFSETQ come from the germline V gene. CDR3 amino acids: CASRLTLTNYQETQYF. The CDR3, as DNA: TGCGCCAGCAGATTGACCCTGACAAATTACCAAGAGACCCAGTACTTC.

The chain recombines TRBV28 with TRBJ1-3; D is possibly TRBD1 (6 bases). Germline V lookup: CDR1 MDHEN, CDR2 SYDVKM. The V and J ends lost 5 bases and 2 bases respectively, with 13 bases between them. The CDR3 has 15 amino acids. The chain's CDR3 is CASSPPNRAGNTIYF. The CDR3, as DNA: TGTGCCAGCAGTCCCCCCAACAGGGCTGGAAACACCATATATTTT.

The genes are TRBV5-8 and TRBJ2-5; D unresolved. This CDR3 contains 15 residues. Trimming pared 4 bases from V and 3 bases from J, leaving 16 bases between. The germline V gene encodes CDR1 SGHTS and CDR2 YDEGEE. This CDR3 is CASSTLVGGEETQYF. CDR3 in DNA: TGTGCCAGCAGCACCCTGGTTGGCGGTGAAGAGACCCAGTACTTC.

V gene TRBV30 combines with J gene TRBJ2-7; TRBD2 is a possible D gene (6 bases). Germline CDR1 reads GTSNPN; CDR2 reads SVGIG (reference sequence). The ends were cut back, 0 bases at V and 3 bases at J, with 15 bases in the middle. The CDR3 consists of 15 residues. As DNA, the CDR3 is TGTGCCTGGAGTGTAACGGGGGTAGCCCACTACGAGCAGTACTTC. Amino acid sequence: CAWSVTGVAHYEQYF.

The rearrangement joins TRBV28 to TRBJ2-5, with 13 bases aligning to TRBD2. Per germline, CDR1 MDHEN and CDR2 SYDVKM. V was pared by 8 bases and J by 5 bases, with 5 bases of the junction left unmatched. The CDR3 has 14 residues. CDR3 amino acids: CASLLAGGHETQYF. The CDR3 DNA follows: TGTGCCAGCTTACTAGCGGGAGGGCATGAGACCCAGTACTTC.

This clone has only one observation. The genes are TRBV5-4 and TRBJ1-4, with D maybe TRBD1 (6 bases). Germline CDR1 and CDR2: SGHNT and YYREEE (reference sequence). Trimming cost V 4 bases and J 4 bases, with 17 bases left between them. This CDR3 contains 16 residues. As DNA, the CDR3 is TGTGCCAGCAGCGGCGGAGGAGGGGGGCGTAATGAAAAACTGTTTTTT. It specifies CASSGGGGGRNEKLFF.

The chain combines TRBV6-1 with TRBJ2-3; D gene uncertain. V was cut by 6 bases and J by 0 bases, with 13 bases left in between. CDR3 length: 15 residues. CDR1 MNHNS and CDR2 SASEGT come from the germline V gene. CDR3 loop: CASSDWVLSTDTQYF. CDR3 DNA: TGTGCCAGCAGCGACTGGGTTTTGAGCACAGATACGCAGTATTTT.

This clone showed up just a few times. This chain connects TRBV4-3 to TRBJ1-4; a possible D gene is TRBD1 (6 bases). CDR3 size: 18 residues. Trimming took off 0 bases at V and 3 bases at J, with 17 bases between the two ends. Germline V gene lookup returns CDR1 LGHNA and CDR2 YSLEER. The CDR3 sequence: CASSQDRKGGTANEKLFF. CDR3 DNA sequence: TGCGCCAGCAGCCAAGATCGCAAAGGGGGAACAGCTAATGAAAAACTGTTTTTT.

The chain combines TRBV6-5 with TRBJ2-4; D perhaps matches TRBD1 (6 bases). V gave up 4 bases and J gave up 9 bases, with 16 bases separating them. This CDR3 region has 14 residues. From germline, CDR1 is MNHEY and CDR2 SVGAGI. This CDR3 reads CASSSSGEGGIQYF. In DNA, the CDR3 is TGTGCCAGCAGTTCCTCAGGGGAAGGTGGCATTCAGTACTTC.

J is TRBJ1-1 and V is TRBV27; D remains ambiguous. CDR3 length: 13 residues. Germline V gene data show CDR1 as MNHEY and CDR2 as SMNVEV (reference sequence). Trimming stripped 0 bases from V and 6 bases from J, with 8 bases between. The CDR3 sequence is CASSLSQTSEAFF. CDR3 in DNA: TGTGCCAGCAGTTTATCACAGACCTCTGAAGCTTTCTTT.

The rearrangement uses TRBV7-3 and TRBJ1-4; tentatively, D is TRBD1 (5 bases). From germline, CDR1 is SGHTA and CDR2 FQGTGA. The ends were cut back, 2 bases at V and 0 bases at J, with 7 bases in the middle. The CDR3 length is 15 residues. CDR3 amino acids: CASSLVRATNEKLFF. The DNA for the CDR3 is TGTGCCAGCAGCTTAGTCAGGGCAACTAATGAAAAACTGTTTTTT. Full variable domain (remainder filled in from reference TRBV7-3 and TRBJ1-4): GAGVSQTPSNKVTEKGKYVELRCDPISGHTALYWYRQSLGQGPEFLIYFQGTGAADDSGLPNDRFFAVRPEGSVSTLKIQRTERGDSAVYLCASSLVRATNEKLFFGSGTQLSVL.

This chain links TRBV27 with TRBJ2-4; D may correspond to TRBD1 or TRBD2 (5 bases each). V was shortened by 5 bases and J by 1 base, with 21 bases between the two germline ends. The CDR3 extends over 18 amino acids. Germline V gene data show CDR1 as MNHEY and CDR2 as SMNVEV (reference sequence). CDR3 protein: CASSPYRTGARAKNIQYF. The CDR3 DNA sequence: TGTGCCAGCAGTCCCTACAGAACCGGGGCTAGGGCCAAAAACATTCAGTACTTC.

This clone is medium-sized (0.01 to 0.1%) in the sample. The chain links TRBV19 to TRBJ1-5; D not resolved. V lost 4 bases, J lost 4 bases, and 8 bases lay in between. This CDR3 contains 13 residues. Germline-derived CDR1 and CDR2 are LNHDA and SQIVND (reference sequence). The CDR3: CASSSRFNQPQHF. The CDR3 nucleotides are TGTGCCAGTAGTAGTCGGTTTAATCAGCCCCAGCATTTT.

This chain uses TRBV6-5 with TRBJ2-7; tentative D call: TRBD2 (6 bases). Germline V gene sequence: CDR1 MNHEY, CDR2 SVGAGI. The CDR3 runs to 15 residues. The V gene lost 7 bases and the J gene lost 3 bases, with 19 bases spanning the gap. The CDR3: CASTPREFRGYEQYF. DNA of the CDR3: TGTGCCAGCACCCCTCGGGAGTTTCGGGGCTACGAGCAGTACTTC.

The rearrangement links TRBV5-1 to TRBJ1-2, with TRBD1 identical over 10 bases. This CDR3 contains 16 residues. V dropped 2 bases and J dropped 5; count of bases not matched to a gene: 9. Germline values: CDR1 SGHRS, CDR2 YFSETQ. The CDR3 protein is CASSFQGQGVGYGYTF. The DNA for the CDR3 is TGCGCCAGCAGCTTCCAAGGACAGGGGGTCGGGTATGGCTACACCTTC.

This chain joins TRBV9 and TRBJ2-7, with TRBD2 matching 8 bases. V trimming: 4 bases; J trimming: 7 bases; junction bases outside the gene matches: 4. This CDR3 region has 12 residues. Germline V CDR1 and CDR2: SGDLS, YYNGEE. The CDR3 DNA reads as TGTGCCAGCAGCCCACGGGAGGGAGAGCAGTACTTC. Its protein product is CASSPREGEQYF.

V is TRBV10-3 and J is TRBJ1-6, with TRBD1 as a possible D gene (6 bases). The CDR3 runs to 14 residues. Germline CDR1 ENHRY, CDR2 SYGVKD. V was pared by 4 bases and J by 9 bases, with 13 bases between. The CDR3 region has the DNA TGTGCCATCAGTGTGGACAGCGGACTTTCACCCCTCCACTTT. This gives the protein CAISVDSGLSPLHF.

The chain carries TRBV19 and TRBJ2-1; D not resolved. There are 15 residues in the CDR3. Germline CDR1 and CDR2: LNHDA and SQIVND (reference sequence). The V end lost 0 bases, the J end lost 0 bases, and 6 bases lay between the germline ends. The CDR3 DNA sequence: TGTGCCAGTAGTATAGACCACAGCTCCTACAATGAGCAGTTCTTC. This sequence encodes CASSIDHSSYNEQFF.

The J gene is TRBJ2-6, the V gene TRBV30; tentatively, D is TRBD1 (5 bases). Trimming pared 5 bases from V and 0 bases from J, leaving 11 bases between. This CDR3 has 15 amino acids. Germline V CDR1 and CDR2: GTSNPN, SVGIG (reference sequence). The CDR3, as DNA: TGTGCCTGGGGGCGGACAAGCTCTGGGGCCAACGTCCTGACTTTC. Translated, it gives CAWGRTSSGANVLTF.

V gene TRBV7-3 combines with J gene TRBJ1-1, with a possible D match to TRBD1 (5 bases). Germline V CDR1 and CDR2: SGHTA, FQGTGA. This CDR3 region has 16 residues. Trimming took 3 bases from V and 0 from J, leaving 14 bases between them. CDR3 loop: CASSFLPTDLNTEAFF. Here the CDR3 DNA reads TGTGCCAGCAGCTTTCTCCCGACAGACCTGAACACTGAAGCTTTCTTT.

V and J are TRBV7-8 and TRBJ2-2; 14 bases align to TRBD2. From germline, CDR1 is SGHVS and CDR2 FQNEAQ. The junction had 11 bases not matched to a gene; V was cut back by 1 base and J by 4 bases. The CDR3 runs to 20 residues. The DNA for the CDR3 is TGTGCCAGCAGCTTAGTAGAACGGGGACTAGCGGGAGTCGGCACCGGGGAGCTGTTTTTT. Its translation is CASSLVERGLAGVGTGELFF.